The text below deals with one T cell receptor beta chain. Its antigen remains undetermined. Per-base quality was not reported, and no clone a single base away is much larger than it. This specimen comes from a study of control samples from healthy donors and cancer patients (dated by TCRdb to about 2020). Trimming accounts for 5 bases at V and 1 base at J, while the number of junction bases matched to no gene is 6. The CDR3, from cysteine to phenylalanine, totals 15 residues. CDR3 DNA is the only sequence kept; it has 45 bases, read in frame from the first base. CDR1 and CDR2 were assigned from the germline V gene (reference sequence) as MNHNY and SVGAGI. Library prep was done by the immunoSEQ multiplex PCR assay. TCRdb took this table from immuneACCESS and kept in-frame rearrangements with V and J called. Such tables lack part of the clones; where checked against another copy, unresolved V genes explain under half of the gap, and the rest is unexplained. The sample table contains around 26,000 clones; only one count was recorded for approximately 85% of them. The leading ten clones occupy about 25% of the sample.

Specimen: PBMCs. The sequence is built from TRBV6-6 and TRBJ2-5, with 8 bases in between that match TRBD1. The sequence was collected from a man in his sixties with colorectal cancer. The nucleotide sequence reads TGTGCCAGCAGTGGGACAGACAGGGGCCAAGAGACCCAGTACTTC. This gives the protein CASSGTDRGQETQYF.